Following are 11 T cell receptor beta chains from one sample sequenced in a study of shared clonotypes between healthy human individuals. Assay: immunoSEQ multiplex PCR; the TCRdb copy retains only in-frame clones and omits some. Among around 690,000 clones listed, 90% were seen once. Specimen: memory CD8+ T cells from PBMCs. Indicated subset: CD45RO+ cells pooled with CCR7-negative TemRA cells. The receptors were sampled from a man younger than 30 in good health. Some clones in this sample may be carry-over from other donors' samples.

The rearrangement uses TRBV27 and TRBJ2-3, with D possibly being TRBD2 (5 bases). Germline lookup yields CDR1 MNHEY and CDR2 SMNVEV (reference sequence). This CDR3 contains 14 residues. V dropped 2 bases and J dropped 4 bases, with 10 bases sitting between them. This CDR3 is CASSLALVSDTQYF. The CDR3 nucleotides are TGTGCCAGCAGTTTAGCACTAGTCTCAGATACGCAGTATTTT.

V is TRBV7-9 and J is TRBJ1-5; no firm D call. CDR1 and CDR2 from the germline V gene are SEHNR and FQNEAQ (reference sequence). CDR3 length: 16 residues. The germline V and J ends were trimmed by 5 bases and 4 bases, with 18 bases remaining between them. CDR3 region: CASSAGVGRRNQPQHF. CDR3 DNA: TGTGCCAGCAGCGCCGGGGTGGGCAGGCGTAATCAGCCCCAGCATTTT. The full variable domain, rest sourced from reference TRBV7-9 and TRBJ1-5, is DTGVSQNPRHKITKRGQNVTFRCDPISEHNRLYWYRQTLGQGPEFLTYFQNEAQLEKSRLLSDRFSAERPKGSFSTLEIQRTEQGDSAMYLCASSAGVGRRNQPQHFGDGTRLSIL.

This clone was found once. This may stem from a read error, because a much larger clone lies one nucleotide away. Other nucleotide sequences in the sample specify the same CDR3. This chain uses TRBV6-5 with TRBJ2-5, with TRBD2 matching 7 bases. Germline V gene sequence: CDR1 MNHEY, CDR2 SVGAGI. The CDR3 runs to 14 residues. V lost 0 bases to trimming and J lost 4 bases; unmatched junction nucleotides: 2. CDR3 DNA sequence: TGTGCCAGCAGTTACTCTCCGGGAGGAGAGACCCAGTACTTC. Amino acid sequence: CASSYSPGGETQYF.

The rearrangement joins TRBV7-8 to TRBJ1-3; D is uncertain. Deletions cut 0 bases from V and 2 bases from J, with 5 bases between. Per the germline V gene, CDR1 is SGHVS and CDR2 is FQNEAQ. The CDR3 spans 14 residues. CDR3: CASSLAGPGNTIYF. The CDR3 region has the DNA TGTGCCAGCAGCTTAGCAGGGCCTGGAAACACCATATATTTT. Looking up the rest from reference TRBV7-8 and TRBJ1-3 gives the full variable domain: GAGVSQSPRYKVAKRGQDVALRCDPISGHVSLFWYQQALGQGPEFLTYFQNEAQLDKSGLPSDRFFAERPEGSVSTLKIQRTQQEDSAVYLCASSLAGPGNTIYFGEGSWLTVV.

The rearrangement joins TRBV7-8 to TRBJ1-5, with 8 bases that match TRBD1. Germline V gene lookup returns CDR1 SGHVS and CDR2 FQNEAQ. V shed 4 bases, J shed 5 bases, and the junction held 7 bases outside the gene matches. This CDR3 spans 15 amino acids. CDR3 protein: CASSSQGAVDQPQHF. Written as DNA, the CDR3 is TGTGCCAGCAGCTCGCAGGGGGCGGTCGATCAGCCCCAGCATTTT.

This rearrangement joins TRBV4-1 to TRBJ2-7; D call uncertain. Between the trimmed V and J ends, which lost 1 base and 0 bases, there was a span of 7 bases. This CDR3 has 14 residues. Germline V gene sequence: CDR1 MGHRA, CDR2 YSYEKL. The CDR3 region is CASSQGFTSYEQYF. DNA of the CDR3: TGCGCCAGCAGCCAAGGATTCACCTCCTACGAGCAGTACTTC.

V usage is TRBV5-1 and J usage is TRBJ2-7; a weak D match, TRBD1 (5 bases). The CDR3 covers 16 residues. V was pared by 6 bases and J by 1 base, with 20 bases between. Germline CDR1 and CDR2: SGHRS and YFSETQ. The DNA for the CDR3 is TGCGCCAGCACCCCACCAGGTGGCAGGGCATCCTACGAGCAGTACTTC. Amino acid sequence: CASTPPGGRASYEQYF.

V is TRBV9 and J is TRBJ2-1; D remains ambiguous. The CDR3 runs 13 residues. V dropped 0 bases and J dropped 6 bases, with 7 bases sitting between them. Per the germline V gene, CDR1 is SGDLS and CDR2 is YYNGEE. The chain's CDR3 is CASSVAPSNEQFF. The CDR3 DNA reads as TGTGCCAGCAGCGTAGCTCCTAGCAATGAGCAGTTCTTC. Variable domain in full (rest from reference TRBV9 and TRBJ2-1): DSGVTQTPKHLITATGQRVTLRCSPRSGDLSVYWYQQSLDQGLQFLIQYYNGEERAKGNILERFSAQQFPDLHSELNLSSLELGDSALYFCASSVAPSNEQFFGPGTRLTVL.

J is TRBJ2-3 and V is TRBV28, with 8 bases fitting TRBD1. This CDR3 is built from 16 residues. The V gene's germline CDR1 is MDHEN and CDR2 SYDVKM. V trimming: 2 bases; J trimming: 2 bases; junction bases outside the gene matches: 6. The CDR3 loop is CASSLETGENTDTQYF. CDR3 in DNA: TGTGCCAGCAGTTTAGAGACAGGGGAGAACACAGATACGCAGTATTTT.

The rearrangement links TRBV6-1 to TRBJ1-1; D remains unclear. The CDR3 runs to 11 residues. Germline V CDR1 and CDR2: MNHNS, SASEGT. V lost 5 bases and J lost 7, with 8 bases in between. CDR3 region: CASSYGGEAFF. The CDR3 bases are TGTGCCAGCAGTTATGGCGGTGAAGCTTTCTTT.

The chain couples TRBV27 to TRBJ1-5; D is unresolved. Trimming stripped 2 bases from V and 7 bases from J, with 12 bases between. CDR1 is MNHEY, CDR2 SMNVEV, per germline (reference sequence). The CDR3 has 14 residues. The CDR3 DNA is TGTGCCAGCAGTTTACAGGCACCGGGGCAGCCCCAGCATTTT. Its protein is CASSLQAPGQPQHF.